These T cell receptor beta chains were read from a single sample in a study of blood T cell repertoires in COVID-19. The method was immunoSEQ multiplex PCR; TCRdb's version includes in-frame clones alone and lacks a portion of them. The repertoire holds a few hundred thousand clones, around 92% seen once, with approximately 2.5% in the top ten. Sample: peripheral blood. All receptors come from a person aged 18 to 30 with COVID-19, enrolled during active disease. The CDR3 runs from the conserved cysteine through the conserved F or W. A D gene is named only where the DNA matches it firmly. Clone size is not always given. Where it is, it says once, few, many or a class for expanded clones.

>TRBJ2-5|TRBV5-1|-|-
CASSLGQGLETQYF
TGCGCCAGCAGCTTGGGTCAGGGGCTAGAGACCCAGTACTTC
>TRBJ2-1|TRBV5-1|-|-
CASSLSPGSSYNEQFF
TGCGCCAGCAGCTTGTCACCCGGGAGCTCCTACAATGAGCAGTTCTTC
>TRBJ2-7|TRBV3-1/TRBV3-2|-|-
CASSRSGSSREQYF
TGTGCCAGCAGCCGGAGCGGTTCTTCGCGCGAGCAGTACTTC
>TRBJ2-5|TRBV19|-|-
CASSIVGREETQYF
TGTGCCAGTAGTATAGTAGGCAGGGAAGAGACCCAGTACTTC
>TRBJ1-1|TRBV9|-|-
CASSEDPPGTEAFF
TGTGCCAGCAGCGAGGACCCCCCGGGGACTGAAGCTTTCTTT
>TRBJ2-7|TRBV5-5|-|TRBD2
CASSPRGLAGHLGSYEQYF
TGTGCCAGCAGCCCACGGGGACTAGCGGGACACCTTGGGTCCTACGAGCAGTACTTC
>TRBJ2-7|TRBV5-4|once|TRBD1
CASSSTGTGYYEQYF
TGTGCCAGCAGTTCAACCGGGACAGGGTACTACGAGCAGTACTTC
>TRBJ2-5|TRBV13|-|-
CASTNSQETQYF
TGTGCCAGCACGAACAGCCAAGAGACCCAGTACTTC
>TRBJ2-7|TRBV29-1|-|TRBD2
CSAGGGRGRYEQYF
TGCAGCGCCGGGGGGGGGAGGGGCCGCTACGAGCAGTACTTC
>TRBJ2-1|TRBV7-8|-|TRBD2
CASTLLAGGRNEQFF
TGTGCCAGCACCTTACTAGCGGGAGGGCGCAATGAGCAGTTCTTC
>TRBJ1-2|TRBV7-3|-|-
CASSPTGSLGANYGYTF
TGTGCCAGCAGCCCAACTGGCAGTTTAGGGGCTAACTATGGCTACACCTTC
>TRBJ2-7|TRBV28|-|TRBD2
CASGTSGDDEQYF
TGTGCCAGCGGGACTAGCGGGGACGACGAGCAGTACTTC
>TRBJ2-5|TRBV29-1|-|-
CSVYGQNEETQYF
TGCAGCGTATATGGACAGAATGAAGAGACCCAGTACTTC
>TRBJ2-2|TRBV7-9|few|-
CASSPAGTGELFF
TGTGCCAGCAGCCCCGCGGGGACCGGGGAGCTGTTTTTT
>TRBJ1-1|TRBV5-1|few|TRBD1
CASSPQGANTEAFF
TGCGCCAGCAGTCCTCAGGGGGCCAACACTGAAGCTTTCTTT
>TRBJ2-2|TRBV24-1|-|-
CATSDSGAQNTGELFF
TGTGCCACCAGTGATTCAGGGGCCCAGAACACCGGGGAGCTGTTTTTT
>TRBJ2-3|TRBV11-2|-|TRBD1
CASSTDSQGATDTQYF
TGTGCCAGCAGCACTGACTCACAGGGGGCTACAGATACGCAGTATTTT
>TRBJ2-1|TRBV2|-|TRBD2
CASSRLAGSYNEQFF
TGTGCCAGCAGTCGACTAGCGGGAAGCTACAATGAGCAGTTCTTC
>TRBJ1-1|TRBV28|once|TRBD1
CASSEQGMNTEAFF
TGTGCCAGCAGTGAACAGGGGATGAACACTGAAGCTTTCTTT
>TRBJ2-7|TRBV4-1|-|TRBD2
CASSQEPRGTSGGYEQYF
TGCGCCAGCAGCCAGGAGCCGAGAGGGACTAGCGGAGGTTACGAGCAGTACTTC
>TRBJ2-1|TRBV13|-|TRBD2
CASSQRGGTGGNYNEQFF
TGTGCCAGCAGTCAACGTGGGGGGACGGGAGGCAACTACAATGAGCAGTTCTTC
>TRBJ2-5|TRBV27|-|TRBD2
CASSAAGDAETQYF
TGTGCCAGCAGTGCGGCGGGAGACGCAGAGACCCAGTACTTC
>TRBJ2-7|TRBV11-2|-|-
CASSSDRPYEQYF
TGTGCCAGCAGCTCCGACAGGCCCTACGAGCAGTACTTC
>TRBJ2-1|TRBV11-2|-|-
CASSIGLVNEQFF
TGTGCCAGCAGCATTGGACTCGTCAATGAGCAGTTCTTC
>TRBJ2-1|TRBV2|-|-
CASSEFSGEQFF
TGTGCCAGCAGTGAATTCAGCGGCGAGCAGTTCTTC
>TRBJ2-3|TRBV29-1|-|-
CSVEGRMGEATDTQYF
TGCAGCGTTGAAGGTCGAATGGGGGAGGCCACAGATACGCAGTATTTT
>TRBJ1-5|TRBV5-8|-|-
CASTPGILRISNQPQHF
TGTGCCAGCACCCCGGGAATTTTGCGTATAAGCAATCAGCCCCAGCATTTT
>TRBJ1-5|TRBV6-1|once|TRBD1
CASSEATGWANQPQHF
TGTGCCAGCAGTGAAGCGACAGGGTGGGCCAATCAGCCCCAGCATTTT
>TRBJ2-1|TRBV5-4|-|TRBD2
CASSTTSGKSRDNEQFF
TGTGCCAGCAGCACGACTAGCGGGAAGTCTCGGGACAATGAGCAGTTCTTC
>TRBJ2-5|TRBV6-6|-|TRBD1
CASSYRDRAETQYF
TGTGCCAGCAGTTACCGTGACAGGGCCGAGACCCAGTACTTC
>TRBJ1-1|TRBV27|-|-
CASSLSGVTEAFF
TGTGCCAGCAGTCTCTCAGGGGTAACTGAAGCTTTCTTT
>TRBJ2-2|TRBV5-4|-|TRBD2
CASSPGGLAGYTGELFF
TGTGCCAGCAGCCCTGGGGGACTAGCGGGATACACCGGGGAGCTGTTTTTT
>TRBJ1-3|TRBV7-8|-|-
CASSLKPGGNTIYF
TGTGCCAGCAGCTTAAAGCCAGGGGGAAACACCATATATTTT
>TRBJ2-3|TRBV7-2|-|TRBD2
CASRSQRELTDTQYF
TGTGCCAGCAGATCTCAGCGGGAGTTGACAGATACGCAGTATTTT
>TRBJ2-2|TRBV27|-|TRBD2
CASSYRIGLAGGQDTGELFF
TGTGCCAGCAGTTATAGGATAGGACTAGCGGGAGGGCAGGACACCGGGGAGCTGTTTTTT
>TRBJ2-5|TRBV13|-|TRBD1
CASSSSQGAETQYF
TGTGCCAGCAGCTCCTCCCAGGGGGCCGAGACCCAGTACTTC
>TRBJ2-6|TRBV18|-|-
CASSGGITGANVLTF
TGTGCCAGCTCGGGCGGGATCACCGGGGCCAACGTCCTGACTTTC
>TRBJ2-2|TRBV19|-|-
CASRVLSSGTGELFF
TGTGCCAGTAGGGTACTCAGTAGCGGCACCGGGGAGCTGTTTTTT